This T cell receptor (beta chain) emerged from a study of cytomegalovirus exposure and HLA in healthy donors. The study, taken as a whole, reports: For most TCR sequences rarity was the rule, although some public TCRs occurred in many donors. Later analysis identified 15,000 to 20,000 TCR beta sequences associated with HLA alleles, using a false discovery rate threshold of 0.05. Later work showed greater clonal expansion in HLA-associated TCR beta chains than in equally common others.

Trimming took 0 bases from V and 3 from J, leaving 12 bases between them. Germline V CDR1 and CDR2: LGHNA, YNFKEQ. The length of the CDR3 is 15 residues. The count of this clone is one. Its antigen is as yet unknown. Use of 60 Vbeta and 13 Jbeta primers characterized the PCR. The repertoire was sequenced with immunoSEQ multiplex PCR; TCRdb's copy has only in-frame clones and lacks some. In the table there are some 180,000 clones, roughly 77% of which are singletons. The chain combines TRBV4-2 with TRBJ2-7; D perhaps matches TRBD2 (7 bases). Sequenced sample: PBMCs. This receptor was obtained from a woman in her twenties or thirties in good health and CMV-seropositive. CDR3 coding DNA: TGTGCCAGCAGCCAAGAAACGGGGGGCAGCTACGAGCAGTACTTC. This gives the protein CASSQETGGSYEQYF.